This record concerns one T cell receptor beta chain sequence. The antigen is undetermined. CDR1 is SNHLY, CDR2 FYNNEI, per germline. This CDR3 comprises 13 residues. Trimming pared 3 bases from V and 2 bases from J, leaving 4 bases between. Repertoires were generated with immunoSEQ multiplex PCR, while TCRdb's copy carries only in-frame clones and drops some. This table has hundreds of thousands of clones, about 89% appearing once. Treatment given: 15 to 20 received Ad26.COV2.S at low or high dose, single or two shots; roughly 5 received placebo; per-sample allocation not given. Samples analyzed were those drawn on day 63 after the first vaccine or placebo injection. In Boston, the donor was an adult between 18-55 years of age. This record comes from a study of Ad26.COV2.S vaccination and SARS-CoV-2 variants. For the study at large: The authors gave Ad26.COV2.S intramuscularly, either once or twice 56 days apart. Regarding the study as a whole: With respect to non-spike TCR breadth, vaccine and placebo recipients were similar.

The chain links TRBV2 to TRBJ1-4; unclear D gene. The material sequenced was peripheral blood, taken in a trial of Ad26.COV2.S vaccine versus placebo. The receptor was derived from a person between 18 and 65 years old who received the Ad26.COV2.S COVID-19 vaccine or a placebo. DNA of the CDR3: TGTGCCAGCAGTGACTGGACTAATGAAAAACTGTTTTTT. The encoded protein is CASSDWTNEKLFF.